Following are 21 T cell receptor beta chains from one sample sequenced in a study of Ad26.COV2.S vaccination and SARS-CoV-2 variants. The data were produced by immunoSEQ multiplex PCR, yet TCRdb's version contains in-frame clones alone and is incomplete. This sample has around 450,000 clones, with nearly 90% found just once. Regarding treatment: roughly 19 received Ad26.COV2.S at low or high dose, single or two shots; 5 received placebo; per-sample allocation not given. Repertoires come from day 63 after the first vaccine or placebo injection. The source material was peripheral blood, sampled in a trial of Ad26.COV2.S vaccine versus placebo. The origin of the receptors is a person between 18 and 65 years old who received the Ad26.COV2.S COVID-19 vaccine or a placebo.

The gene calls are TRBV7-9 and TRBJ2-7; 9 bases align to TRBD1. After removal of 1 base from V and 7 bases from J, the junction contained 8 bases not matched to a gene. CDR1 and CDR2 from the germline V gene are SEHNR and FQNEAQ (reference sequence). There are 15 residues in the CDR3. The CDR3 sequence is CASSLEGQGYREQYF. In DNA, the CDR3 is TGTGCCAGCAGCTTAGAGGGACAGGGCTACAGGGAGCAGTACTTC.

The J gene is TRBJ2-5, the V gene TRBV3-1 (or the pseudogene TRBV3-2), with D maybe TRBD2 (6 bases). The germline V and J ends were trimmed by 1 base and 3 bases, with 15 bases remaining between them. CDR3 size: 16 residues. Looked up from germline, CDR1 is LGHDT and CDR2 is YNNKEL (reference sequence). CDR3: CASSQGGVGGKETQYF. The CDR3 coding sequence is TGTGCCAGCAGCCAAGGGGGGGTCGGCGGGAAAGAGACCCAGTACTTC.

The CDR3 DNA reads TGTGCCAGTAAGTCGGAGTCGAGCTCCTATAATTCACCCCTCCACTTT. Its translation: CASKSESSSYNSPLHF. The chain combines TRBV19 with TRBJ1-6; D call uncertain. V was clipped by 7 bases and J by 0 bases, with 13 bases between them. The CDR3 is made up of 16 amino acids. Germline V CDR1 and CDR2: LNHDA, SQIVND (reference sequence).

The chain has TRBV9 and TRBJ1-2; TRBD1 matches 10 bases. Germline loops: CDR1 SGDLS, CDR2 YYNGEE. The CDR3 totals 15 residues. V trimming: 4 bases; J trimming: 2 bases; junction bases outside the gene matches: 5. Written as DNA, the CDR3 is TGTGCCAGCAGCCCAAGACAGGGGGCGAACTATGGCTACACCTTC. It specifies CASSPRQGANYGYTF.

The chain combines TRBV6-2 or TRBV6-3 with TRBJ2-7; 10 nucleotides align to TRBD2. Unmatched junction bases numbered 5, after V lost 4 bases and J lost 5 bases. The CDR3 length is 14 residues. Germline assignment: CDR1 MNHEY and CDR2 SVGEGT. CDR3 nucleotides: TGTGCCAGCAGTTTGTTAACTAGCGGGAACGAGCAGTACTTC. The encoded protein is CASSLLTSGNEQYF.

The CDR3 reads CASRVLTAVYYAFF. DNA of the CDR3: TGTGCCAGCAGGGTCCTAACGGCAGTATATTACGCTTTCTTT. The rearrangement joins TRBV2 to TRBJ1-1; D is undetermined. Trimming shortened V by 6 bases and J by 11 bases, and 22 bases separated the two germline ends. The CDR3 sequence is 14 residues long. Per the germline V gene, CDR1 is SNHLY and CDR2 is FYNNEI.

The chain recombines TRBV5-1 with TRBJ2-2; D may match TRBD1 or TRBD2 (6 bases each). Germline V gene lookup returns CDR1 SGHRS and CDR2 YFSETQ. Trimming shortened V by 0 bases and J by 1 base, and 13 bases separated the two germline ends. The CDR3 runs 17 residues. The CDR3 DNA is TGCGCCAGCAGCTTGGCAGGGGTCGGGGGGAACACCGGGGAGCTGTTTTTT. Translating gives CASSLAGVGGNTGELFF.

The rearrangement joins TRBV7-6 to TRBJ1-1, with 7 positions matching TRBD1. The trim removed 5 bases at V and 5 bases at J, leaving 11 bases unmatched. This CDR3 is built from 15 residues. Per germline, CDR1 SGHVS and CDR2 FNYEAQ. The CDR3 sequence: CASSPSGQLGTEAFF. The CDR3 bases are TGTGCCAGCAGCCCTTCGGGACAGTTGGGTACTGAAGCTTTCTTT.

This rearrangement joins TRBV6-5 to TRBJ1-1; 9 nucleotides agree with TRBD1. CDR1 is MNHEY and CDR2 is SVGAGI in the germline V gene. The CDR3 runs to 16 residues. J was trimmed by 1 base and V by 1 base; bases with no gene match: 4. DNA for the CDR3: TGTGCCAGCAGTTACTACTGGACAGGGGCGAACACTGAAGCTTTCTTT. It codes for CASSYYWTGANTEAFF.

J is TRBJ2-7 and V is TRBV2; possible D gene TRBD1, 6 bases. Germline CDR1 and CDR2: SNHLY and FYNNEI. The V end was cut by 4 bases, the J end by 9 bases, with 19 bases between. CDR3 length: 14 residues. CDR3 nucleotides: TGTGCCAGCAGTGGGGCCGGGACACTCATGAGGCAGTACTTC. Its translation is CASSGAGTLMRQYF.

The chain has TRBV19 and TRBJ1-3; D is unclear. The V and J ends lost 5 bases and 2 bases respectively, with 10 bases between them. Germline CDR1 and CDR2: LNHDA and SQIVND (reference sequence). There are 14 residues in the CDR3. The DNA of the CDR3 is TGTGCCAGTAGTCTCGGAATGACTGGAAACACCATATATTTT. Its translation: CASSLGMTGNTIYF.

The chain uses TRBV20-1 and TRBJ2-5, with TRBD2 matching over 14 bases. CDR1 DFQATT and CDR2 SNEGSKA come from the germline V gene (reference sequence). The length of the CDR3 is 18 residues. With V trimmed by 3 bases and J by 2 bases, 11 bases remained unmatched. CDR3 loop: CSASLWTSGRLGQETQYF. CDR3 DNA: TGCAGTGCTAGTCTCTGGACTAGCGGGAGGTTGGGGCAAGAGACCCAGTACTTC.

The sample holds one count of this clone. V gene TRBV28 combines with J gene TRBJ2-1; 15 bases fit TRBD2. Germline CDR1 MDHEN, CDR2 SYDVKM. CDR3 length equals 16 residues. Trimming took 6 bases from V and 7 from J; bases not matched to a gene: 7. The CDR3 loop reads CASSWTSGRGGNEQFF. CDR3 sequence (DNA): TGTGCCAGCAGCTGGACTAGCGGGAGGGGGGGGAATGAGCAGTTCTTC.

The gene calls are TRBV5-1 and TRBJ2-3, with 8 bases matching TRBD1. The J segment lost 1 base and the V segment lost 0 bases, leaving 10 bases of the junction unmatched. CDR1 and CDR2 from the germline V gene are SGHRS and YFSETQ. CDR3 length: 18 residues. The CDR3 protein is CASSLGNGQGMGTDTQYF. The CDR3 bases are TGCGCCAGCAGCTTGGGGAACGGACAGGGAATGGGCACAGATACGCAGTATTTT.

Note on this clone: Within the sample, other DNA sequences also encode this same CDR3. The J gene is TRBJ2-1, the V gene TRBV18, with 12 bases lining up with TRBD2. The CDR3 runs 16 residues. Looked up from germline, CDR1 is KGHSH and CDR2 is LQKENI. Trimming cost V 1 base and J 5 bases; bases outside gene matches: 3. Here the CDR3 reads CASSPQLAGGNNEQFF. In DNA, the CDR3 is TGTGCCAGCTCACCACAACTAGCGGGAGGTAACAATGAGCAGTTCTTC.

The chain employs TRBV12-3 or TRBV12-4 and TRBJ1-1; D remains ambiguous. This CDR3 is built from 11 residues. Deletions cut 6 bases from V and 6 bases from J, with 8 bases between. The CDR3 coding sequence is TGTGCCAGCAGACAGAGGGCTGAAGCTTTCTTT. Protein sequence: CASRQRAEAFF.

The chain couples TRBV6-5 to TRBJ2-3; weak D call: TRBD2 (5 bases). CDR3 length equals 15 residues. The germline V gene encodes CDR1 MNHEY and CDR2 SVGAGI. Deletions cut 2 bases from V and 3 bases from J, with 12 bases between. The DNA of the CDR3 is TGTGCCAGCAGTTACGGAGCGGAGAGAACAGATACGCAGTATTTT. Its protein is CASSYGAERTDTQYF.

This clone showed up just once. The sample carries other DNA sequences with the same CDR3. For the CDR3, the DNA is TGTGCCAGCAGCCCGGGTGGCTACGAGCAGTACTTC. This encodes CASSPGGYEQYF. The chain recombines TRBV11-1 with TRBJ2-7; D is ambiguous. Germline lookup yields CDR1 SGHAT and CDR2 FQDESV (reference sequence). The V end was cut by 5 bases, the J end by 3 bases, with 8 bases between. This CDR3 is 12 amino acids long.

The chain employs TRBV15 and TRBJ1-2, with D possibly being TRBD1 (6 bases). This CDR3 is 15 amino acids long. V was clipped by 5 bases and J by 6 bases, with 19 bases between them. Looked up from germline, CDR1 is LNHNV and CDR2 is YYDKDF (reference sequence). The chain's CDR3 is CATSHREQGLNGYTF. Written as DNA, the CDR3 is TGTGCCACCAGCCATCGGGAACAGGGCTTGAATGGCTACACCTTC.

The V and J genes are TRBV7-3 and TRBJ2-3; TRBD2 aligns across 11 bases. The CDR3 contains 16 residues. V lost 4 bases, J lost 4 bases, and 7 bases stayed unmatched. Germline CDR1 and CDR2: SGHTA and FQGTGA. The CDR3 sequence is CASSSLLAGEADTQYF. In DNA form, the CDR3 reads TGTGCCAGCAGCTCTCTACTAGCGGGAGAGGCAGATACGCAGTATTTT.

The chain employs TRBV7-9 and TRBJ2-1; possibly TRBD2 for D (5 bases). With 2 bases removed from V and 2 bases from J, the gap between germline ends came to 16 bases. CDR1 and CDR2 (germline): SEHNR, FQNEAQ (reference sequence). This CDR3 region has 17 residues. The CDR3 region has the DNA TGTGCCAGCAGCTTATTTGCGCGCCTAGCAACCTACAATGAGCAGTTCTTC. Translated, it gives CASSLFARLATYNEQFF.